This record concerns one TCR beta chain sequence. The source of the sample is a study of blood T cell repertoires in COVID-19. The germline gives CDR1 SQVTM, CDR2 ANQGSEA. The CDR3 is 14 amino acids. V lost 3 bases and J 0 bases, leaving 9 bases between the germline ends. The protocol was immunoSEQ multiplex PCR, while the TCRdb copy is restricted to in-frame clones and leaves out a portion. The profile shows 200,000 to 250,000 clones, 80% to 90% of them singletons. What was sequenced was peripheral blood. The TCR comes from a man aged 40-55 years with acute or convalescent COVID-19. This chain links TRBV29-1 with TRBJ2-1; D call uncertain. CDR3 amino acids: CSVEGSSSYNEQFF. For the CDR3, the DNA is TGCAGCGTTGAGGGCAGTAGCTCCTACAATGAGCAGTTCTTC.